These 2 T cell receptor beta chains share one sample of origin, sequenced in a study of T cells after yellow fever vaccination. MiXCR, run by TCRdb on the 5' RACE reads, gives a single entry per CDR3 protein. The repertoire consists of about 220,000 distinct CDR3 sequences, with approximately 3% occurring once and the leading ten covering around 3.2%. The sequencing used CD4+ T cells sorted from PBMCs, collected 10 days after the yellow fever booster vaccination. These receptor sequences come from a man between 18 and 29 years old who received the YFV17D yellow fever vaccine.

This clonotype was observed a handful of times. V is TRBV3-1 and J is TRBJ1-2; TRBD1 matches at 8 bases. V shed 2 bases, J shed 8 bases, and the junction held 7 bases outside the gene matches. CDR3 length: 14 residues. Germline CDR1 is LGHDT and CDR2 is YNNKEL (reference sequence). CDR3 DNA: TGTGCCAGCAGCCAACGTGGGACAGGATCCGGCTACACCTTC. It codes for CASSQRGTGSGYTF.

Ten or more counts support this clonotype. The genes are TRBV7-2 and TRBJ2-3; TRBD1 aligns across 9 bases. With V trimmed by 5 bases and J by 1 base, 7 bases remained unmatched. Germline V CDR1 and CDR2: SGHTA, FQGNSA. The CDR3 runs 16 residues. The CDR3 sequence: CASSLDRGGGTDTQYF. The CDR3 bases are TGTGCCAGCAGCCTCGACAGGGGGGGTGGCACAGATACGCAGTATTTT.